This is a list of T cell receptor beta chains from one sample in a study of cytomegalovirus exposure and HLA in healthy donors. Here immunoSEQ multiplex PCR was the method, and the copy in TCRdb shows in-frame clones only, minus some. The table shows roughly 70,000 clones, with roughly four fifths occurring only once. Source material: PBMCs. These receptors all stem from a man aged 18 to 29 in good health and CMV-seronegative. CDR3s include the opening cysteine and the closing phenylalanine or tryptophan. Each record gives: CDR3 DNA, CDR3 protein, clone size, V gene, J gene, D gene. A D gene is named only where the DNA matches it firmly. Clone size appears in some rows only: once, few, many, or a class for an expanded clone.

TGTGCCAGTAGTGCCGGGACAGACGAGCAGTACTTC	CASSAGTDEQYF	.	TRBV19	TRBJ2-7	TRBD1
TGCAGCGTTGCCCCTCTCCCCAAAAACATTCAGTACTTC	CSVAPLPKNIQYF	.	TRBV29-1	TRBJ2-4	.
TGTGCCAGCAGTCTGGCAGGGAACTATGGCTACACCTTC	CASSLAGNYGYTF	.	TRBV25-1	TRBJ1-2	.
TGCGCCAGCAGCCCGTCCGGGACAGGGTTCTACGAGCAGTACTTC	CASSPSGTGFYEQYF	.	TRBV5-1	TRBJ2-7	TRBD1
TGCAGCGTCCAAATCCCCCGAGCTAGCTCCTACGAGCAGTACTTC	CSVQIPRASSYEQYF	once	TRBV29-1	TRBJ2-7	.
TGTGCCAGCAGTTACTCACAAATCCACAATGAGCAGTTCTTC	CASSYSQIHNEQFF	few	TRBV6-5	TRBJ2-1	.
TGTGCCTGGAGTCCCACCATCGGGGGGATGGGTATCTATGGCTACACCTTC	CAWSPTIGGMGIYGYTF	few	TRBV30	TRBJ1-2	.
TGTGCCAGTAGTATAGCAGGGCCCTACGAGCAGTACTTC	CASSIAGPYEQYF	few	TRBV19	TRBJ2-7	.
TGTGCCAGCAGCCAAGATAGAACGGAGAGAAACACCATATATTTT	CASSQDRTERNTIYF	.	TRBV4-2	TRBJ1-3	.
TGTGCCAGCAGTTTCCCACAGGGACGGAGCAATCAGCCCCAGCATTTT	CASSFPQGRSNQPQHF	.	TRBV6-6	TRBJ1-5	.
TGCGCCAGCAGCCAAGGACTAGCGGTCCACGAGCAGTACTTC	CASSQGLAVHEQYF	.	TRBV4-3	TRBJ2-7	TRBD2
TGTGCCAGCAGCCGGACAGGGAACACTGAAGCTTTCTTT	CASSRTGNTEAFF	.	TRBV13	TRBJ1-1	TRBD1
TGTGCCAGCTCACCACCGATCCCTAGCGGGAGGTATTTCGGGGAGCTGTTTTTT	CASSPPIPSGRYFGELFF	.	TRBV18	TRBJ2-2	TRBD2
TGTGCTAGTGTTTCCTCGTCCGGGGAGCTGTTTTTT	CASVSSSGELFF	once	TRBV12-5	TRBJ2-2	.
TGTGCCAGCAGCCCCCAATTTAGCGGGTTTAGCACAGATACGCAGTATTTT	CASSPQFSGFSTDTQYF	.	TRBV7-2	TRBJ2-3	TRBD2
TGTGCCAGCACTAACGCAGGGGGCTCGTACGCGCAGTCCTTC	CASTNAGGSYAQSF	.	TRBV6-6	TRBJ2-7	TRBD1
TGTGCCACCCGGAGCGGGGCCACCGGGGAGCTGTTTTTT	CATRSGATGELFF	.	TRBV27	TRBJ2-2	TRBD2
TGTGCCAGCAGCGCAGTCAGGGGCGGTACGCAGTATTTT	CASSAVRGGTQYF	.	TRBV11-3	TRBJ2-3	.
TGCAGCGGAAGGGGGGGAGCTAATGAAAAACTGTTTTTT	CSGRGGANEKLFF	.	TRBV29-1	TRBJ1-4	.
TGTGCCAGCAGCAGAGACAGGGTCCCGTTGTCACCCCTCCACTTT	CASSRDRVPLSPLHF	once	TRBV6-5	TRBJ1-6	TRBD1
TGTGCCAGCAGCTTAAGTGGGGGGTCGGGAGATACGCAGTATTTT	CASSLSGGSGDTQYF	once	TRBV7-3	TRBJ2-3	.
TGTGCCATCAGTGAGCAGTCCAATGAGCAGTTCTTC	CAISEQSNEQFF	.	TRBV10-3	TRBJ2-1	.
TGTGCCAGCAGTTTTAACCTACGGACAGGGGGCGCGACAGATACGCAGTATTTT	CASSFNLRTGGATDTQYF	.	TRBV27	TRBJ2-3	TRBD1
TGTGCCAGCAGTGGGACAGGGCGCAATCAGCCCCAGCATTTT	CASSGTGRNQPQHF	.	TRBV25-1	TRBJ1-5	TRBD1
TGTGCCAGCAGTTTCCTCAGACTAGCTGGAAGATACGAGCAGTACTTC	CASSFLRLAGRYEQYF	.	TRBV28	TRBJ2-7	TRBD2
TGTGCCTGGAACCCACCAGGCTCTAATGAAAAACTGTTTTTT	CAWNPPGSNEKLFF	.	TRBV30	TRBJ1-4	.
TGTGCCAGCAGCGGACTCTTAAGCGGGAGGGCCTCGCAAGAGACCCAGTACTTC	CASSGLLSGRASQETQYF	.	TRBV5-4	TRBJ2-5	TRBD2
TGTGCCAGCCAGGGGACCTACGAGCAGTACTTC	CASQGTYEQYF	once	TRBV6-5	TRBJ2-7	.
TGTGCCAGCAGTCTGGGGGCTAGGAATCAGCCCCAGCATTTT	CASSLGARNQPQHF	few	TRBV2	TRBJ1-5	.
TGTGCCAGCAGCTTAGGGACAGGGGGCTCCTACAATGAGCAGTTCTTC	CASSLGTGGSYNEQFF	.	TRBV7-2	TRBJ2-1	TRBD1
TGTGCCACCAGCAGATGGACTAGCGGGAGAACAGATACGCAGTATTTT	CATSRWTSGRTDTQYF	.	TRBV15	TRBJ2-3	TRBD2
TGTGCCAGCAGCTTAGGGCTAGCGGGATTGGGACAAGAGACCCAGTACTTC	CASSLGLAGLGQETQYF	.	TRBV7-9	TRBJ2-5	TRBD2
TGTGCCAGCAGCTTAGAGACAGGAATCGTCGGATCTCGGTTAGATACGCAGTATTTT	CASSLETGIVGSRLDTQYF	.	TRBV13	TRBJ2-3	.
TGCGCCAGCAGCTTGTTTCCAGGGGGGACTGAAGCTTTCTTT	CASSLFPGGTEAFF	.	TRBV5-1	TRBJ1-1	TRBD1
TGTGCCAGCCTTCCACGCGGAGCCTCCTACGAGCAGTACTTC	CASLPRGASYEQYF	few	TRBV6-1	TRBJ2-7	.
TGTGCCAGCAGTGAGTGGACAGGGGGTTCCTACGAGCAGTACTTC	CASSEWTGGSYEQYF	.	TRBV27	TRBJ2-7	TRBD1
TGCGCCAGCAGCCAAGCCCGGGGGGTTATCCCCGGGGAGCTGTTTTTT	CASSQARGVIPGELFF	.	TRBV4-1	TRBJ2-2	TRBD2
TGTGCCAGCAGCTTTGAGGTCCGACATGGAGGCTATACCTTC	CASSFEVRHGGYTF	.	TRBV7-9	TRBJ1-2	.
TGTGCCAGCAGTTACTCGAAGGGATCGGGCAGGGGCCTGTTTTTT	CASSYSKGSGRGLFF	.	TRBV6-5	TRBJ1-4	.
TGTGCCAGCAGCCCCCGACTAGCGGGGGGGCACACGCAGTATTTT	CASSPRLAGGHTQYF	.	TRBV2	TRBJ2-3	TRBD2
TGTGCCAGCAGCTTAGGCGGGGACAATGAGCAGTTCTTC	CASSLGGDNEQFF	.	TRBV13	TRBJ2-1	.
TGTGCCTGGAGACCCCTGAAAGGGACTCCGCAGTTCTTC	CAWRPLKGTPQFF	few	TRBV30	TRBJ2-1	.
TGTGCCAGCAGTTACTCGAAGCCGACGACAGGGGCCGGCTACACCTTC	CASSYSKPTTGAGYTF	.	TRBV6-5	TRBJ1-2	TRBD1
TGTGCCAGTACCCCACAGGAATTTTATGGCTACACCTTC	CASTPQEFYGYTF	.	TRBV19	TRBJ1-2	.
TGTGCCTGGAGGACACCGGGACAGGGGGTTCCCCGATCGGGCTACACCTTC	CAWRTPGQGVPRSGYTF	.	TRBV30	TRBJ1-2	TRBD1
TGTGCCAGCAGCTTAGGCGGCGGGGGACAGGGTTTTTCACCCCTCCACTTT	CASSLGGGGQGFSPLHF	.	TRBV7-2	TRBJ1-6	TRBD1
TGTGCCAGCTTGCGGGAGATAGATACGCAGTATTTT	CASLREIDTQYF	.	TRBV2	TRBJ2-3	TRBD2
TGTGCCAGCAGCTTGAATACAGGAATGAACACTGAAGCTTTCTTT	CASSLNTGMNTEAFF	.	TRBV5-4	TRBJ1-1	.
TGTGCCAGCAGTTTGGGAGGGCCCAATGAGCAGTTCTTC	CASSLGGPNEQFF	.	TRBV27	TRBJ2-1	TRBD2